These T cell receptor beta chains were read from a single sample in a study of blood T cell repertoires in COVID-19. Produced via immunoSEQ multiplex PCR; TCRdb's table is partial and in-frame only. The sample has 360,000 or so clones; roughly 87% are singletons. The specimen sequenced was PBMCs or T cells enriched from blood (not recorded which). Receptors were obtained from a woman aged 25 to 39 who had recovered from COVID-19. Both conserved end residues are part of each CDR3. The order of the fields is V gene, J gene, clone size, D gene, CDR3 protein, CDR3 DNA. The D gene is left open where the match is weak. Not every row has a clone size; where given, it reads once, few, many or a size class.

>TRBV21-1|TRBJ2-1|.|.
CASSPTGCDRAKNNEQFF
TGTGCCAGCAGCCCTACCGGGTGTGACAGGGCCAAGAACAATGAGCAGTTCTTC
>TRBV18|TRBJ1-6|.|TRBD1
CASSPGTEGVPLHF
TGTGCCAGCTCCCCCGGGACAGAGGGGGTACCCCTCCACTTT
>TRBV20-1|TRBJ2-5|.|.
CSASGDSLETQYF
TGCAGTGCTAGTGGGGACTCCCTAGAGACCCAGTACTTC
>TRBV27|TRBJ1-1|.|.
CASSFRGGTEAFF
TGTGCCAGCAGTTTTCGGGGGGGCACTGAAGCTTTCTTT
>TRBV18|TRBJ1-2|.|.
CASSGEQEGYTF
TGTGCCAGCTCAGGCGAACAGGAAGGCTACACCTTC
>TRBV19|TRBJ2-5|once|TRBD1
CASSGQGRETQYF
TGTGCCAGTAGCGGACAGGGGCGGGAGACCCAGTACTTC
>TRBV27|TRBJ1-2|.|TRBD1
CASSLHLGTVQGASYGYTF
TGTGCCAGCAGCCTACATCTGGGGACGGTACAGGGGGCCTCCTATGGCTACACCTTC
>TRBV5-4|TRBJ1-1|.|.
CASSPLGVPEAFF
TGTGCCAGCAGCCCGCTCGGGGTCCCTGAAGCTTTCTTT
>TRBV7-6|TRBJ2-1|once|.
CASSLPSNLQFF
TGTGCCAGCAGCCTTCCGTCTAACCTGCAGTTCTTC
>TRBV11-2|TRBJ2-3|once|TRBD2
CASSSSSGRDTDTQYF
TGTGCCAGCAGCTCGAGTAGCGGGAGGGACACAGATACGCAGTATTTT
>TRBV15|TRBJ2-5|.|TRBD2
CATSRTSGGETQYF
TGTGCCACCAGCAGAACTAGCGGGGGAGAGACCCAGTACTTC
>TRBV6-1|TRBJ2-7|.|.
CASSEARYYSYEQYF
TGTGCCAGCAGTGAAGCGCGGTACTATTCCTACGAGCAGTACTTC
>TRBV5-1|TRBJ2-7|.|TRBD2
CASSFGTSGPYEQYF
TGCGCCAGCAGCTTCGGGACTAGCGGGCCGTACGAGCAGTACTTC
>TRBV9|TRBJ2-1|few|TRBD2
CASSVREGSYNEQFF
TGTGCCAGCAGCGTGCGGGAGGGCTCCTACAATGAGCAGTTCTTC
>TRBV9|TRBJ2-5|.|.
CASSVVGGQSETQYF
TGTGCCAGCAGCGTAGTGGGGGGACAGTCAGAGACCCAGTACTTC
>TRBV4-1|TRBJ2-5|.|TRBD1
CASSIRQGQETQYF
TGCGCCAGCAGCATACGACAGGGCCAAGAGACCCAGTACTTC
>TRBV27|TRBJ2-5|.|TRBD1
CASSLDTDREKSIKETQYF
TGTGCCAGCAGTTTAGACACGGACAGGGAAAAAAGTATCAAAGAGACCCAGTACTTC
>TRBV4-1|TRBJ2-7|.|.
CASSQDRYVHSYEQYF
TGCGCCAGCAGCCAAGATCGGTACGTTCACTCCTACGAGCAGTACTTC
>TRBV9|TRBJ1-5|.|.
CASSVDGVSNQPQHF
TGTGCCAGCAGCGTCGACGGGGTGAGCAATCAGCCCCAGCATTTT
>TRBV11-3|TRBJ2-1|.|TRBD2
CASSLRTSGYNEQFF
TGTGCCAGCAGCTTACGGACTAGCGGTTACAATGAGCAGTTCTTC
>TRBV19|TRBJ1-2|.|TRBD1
CASRDSIGAYYGYTF
TGTGCCAGCCGGGACAGCATAGGAGCTTACTATGGCTACACCTTC
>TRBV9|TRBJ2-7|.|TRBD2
CASSLGLADSYEQYF
TGTGCCAGCAGCCTTGGACTAGCGGACTCCTACGAGCAGTACTTC
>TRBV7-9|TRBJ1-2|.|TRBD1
CASSLWSTGGGYTF
TGTGCCAGCAGCTTATGGTCTACAGGGGGCGGGTACACCTTC
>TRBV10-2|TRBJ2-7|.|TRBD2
CASSEREWYEQYF
TGCGCCAGCAGCGAGCGGGAGTGGTACGAGCAGTACTTC
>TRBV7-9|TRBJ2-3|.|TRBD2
CASSLWIAGDGTDTQYF
TGTGCCAGCAGCTTATGGATTGCGGGAGACGGCACAGATACGCAGTATTTT
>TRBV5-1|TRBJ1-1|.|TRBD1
CASSFSHRGDTTFF
TGCGCCAGCAGCTTCTCCCACAGGGGTGATACGACTTTCTTT
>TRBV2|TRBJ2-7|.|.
CASSTLLDTDYEQYF
TGTGCCAGCAGCACCCTTTTGGACACTGACTACGAGCAGTACTTC
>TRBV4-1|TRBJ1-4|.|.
CASSQSYRDREKLFF
TGCGCCAGCAGCCAAAGCTACAGGGATCGAGAAAAACTGTTTTTT
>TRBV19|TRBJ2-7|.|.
CASSIQGGRQYEQYF
TGTGCCAGTAGTATCCAGGGCGGCAGACAATACGAGCAGTACTTC
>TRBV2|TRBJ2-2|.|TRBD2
CASRELAGVGELFF
TGTGCCAGCAGGGAATTAGCGGGAGTCGGGGAGCTGTTTTTT
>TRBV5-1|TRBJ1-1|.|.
CASSLNGGNTEAFF
TGCGCCAGCAGCTTAAACGGAGGGAACACTGAAGCTTTCTTT
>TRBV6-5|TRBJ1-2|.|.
CASSYSDTGGYTF
TGTGCCAGCAGTTACTCCGACACCGGTGGCTACACCTTC
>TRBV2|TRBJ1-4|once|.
CASSAAGREREKLFF
TGTGCCAGCAGTGCCGCGGGAAGGGAACGTGAAAAACTGTTTTTT
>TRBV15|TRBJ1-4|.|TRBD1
CATSRGTGAANEKLFF
TGTGCCACCAGCAGAGGGACAGGGGCGGCTAATGAAAAACTGTTTTTT
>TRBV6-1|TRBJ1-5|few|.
CASSELGSRPQHF
TGTGCCAGCAGTGAGTTAGGGAGTAGGCCCCAGCATTTT
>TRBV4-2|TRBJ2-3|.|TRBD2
CASSEASGSTDTQYF
TGTGCCAGCAGCGAGGCTAGCGGGAGCACAGATACGCAGTATTTT
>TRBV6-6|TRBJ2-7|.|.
CASSWTDYEQYF
TGTGCCAGCAGTTGGACAGACTACGAGCAGTACTTC
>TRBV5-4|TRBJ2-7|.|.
CASSLDQDEQYF
TGTGCCAGCAGCTTGGACCAGGACGAGCAGTACTTC
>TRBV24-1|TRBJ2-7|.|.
CATSDPDRNSGEQYF
TGTGCCACCAGTGATCCCGACAGGAATTCAGGGGAGCAGTACTTC
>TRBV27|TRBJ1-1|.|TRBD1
CASSFSDRGLGAFF
TGTGCCAGCAGTTTCTCCGACAGGGGTCTGGGGGCTTTCTTT
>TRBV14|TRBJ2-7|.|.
CASSQDRSGGKYF
TGTGCCAGCAGCCAAGATCGGTCTGGAGGAAAGTACTTC
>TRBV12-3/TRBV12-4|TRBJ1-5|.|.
CASSSEFQPQHF
TGTGCCAGCAGTTCGGAGTTTCAGCCCCAGCATTTT
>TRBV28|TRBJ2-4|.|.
CASSSPKEAAKNIQYF
TGTGCCAGCAGTTCCCCAAAGGAGGCGGCCAAAAACATTCAGTACTTC
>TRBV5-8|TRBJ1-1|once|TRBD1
CASSLAGAERATGAEAFF
TGTGCCAGCAGCTTGGCCGGGGCGGAACGGGCCACAGGGGCTGAAGCTTTCTTT
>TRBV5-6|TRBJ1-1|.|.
CASSFLGGNTEAFF
TGTGCCAGCAGCTTTTTGGGGGGGAACACTGAAGCTTTCTTT
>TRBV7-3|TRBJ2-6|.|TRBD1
CASSVTGGWPPGANVLTF
TGTGCCAGCAGCGTAACAGGGGGCTGGCCTCCTGGGGCCAACGTCCTGACTTTC
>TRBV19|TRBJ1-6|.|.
CASSSGLGGASPLHF
TGTGCCAGTAGTTCAGGACTTGGGGGCGCCTCACCCCTCCACTTT
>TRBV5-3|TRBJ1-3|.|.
CARSFPRRRAGNTIYF
TGTGCCAGAAGCTTCCCCCGGCGGAGGGCTGGAAACACCATATATTTT
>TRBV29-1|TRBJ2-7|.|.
CSVGGPGRKYYEQYF
TGCAGCGTGGGGGGTCCGGGACGGAAATACTACGAGCAGTACTTC
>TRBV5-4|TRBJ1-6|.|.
CASSYGDFNSPLHF
TGTGCCAGCAGCTACGGGGACTTCAATTCACCCCTCCACTTT
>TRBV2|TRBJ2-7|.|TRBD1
CASSPTGNYEQYF
TGTGCCAGCAGTCCGACAGGGAACTACGAGCAGTACTTC
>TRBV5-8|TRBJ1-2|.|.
CASSLRLGANYGYTF
TGTGCCAGCAGCTTAAGATTAGGAGCTAACTATGGCTACACCTTC
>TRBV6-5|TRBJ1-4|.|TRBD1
CASSSLDRSNEKLFF
TGTGCCAGCAGTTCCCTGGACAGGAGTAATGAAAAACTGTTTTTT
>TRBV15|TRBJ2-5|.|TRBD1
CATSRDRGLETQYF
TGTGCCACCAGCAGGGACAGGGGTCTAGAGACCCAGTACTTC
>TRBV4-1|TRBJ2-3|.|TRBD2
CASSQATLAGGPDTQYF
TGCGCCAGCAGCCAAGCCACCCTAGCGGGGGGCCCAGATACGCAGTATTTT
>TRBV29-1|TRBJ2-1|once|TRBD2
CSDSPGLAAYNEQFF
TGCAGCGATAGCCCGGGCCTAGCGGCCTACAATGAGCAGTTCTTC
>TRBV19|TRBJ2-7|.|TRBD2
CASRQTSGPLYEQYF
TGTGCCAGTAGGCAAACTAGCGGGCCTCTCTACGAGCAGTACTTC